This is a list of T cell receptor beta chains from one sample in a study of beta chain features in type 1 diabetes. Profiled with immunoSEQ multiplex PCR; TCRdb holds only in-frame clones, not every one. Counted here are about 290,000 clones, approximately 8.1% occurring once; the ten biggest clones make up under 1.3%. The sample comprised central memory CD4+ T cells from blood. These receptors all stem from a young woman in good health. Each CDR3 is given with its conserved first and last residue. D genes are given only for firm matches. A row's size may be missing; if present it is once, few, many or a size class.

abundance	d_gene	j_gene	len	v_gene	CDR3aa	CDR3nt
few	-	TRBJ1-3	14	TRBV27	CASSLGISGNTIYF	TGTGCCAGCAGTTTGGGTATCTCTGGAAACACCATATATTTT
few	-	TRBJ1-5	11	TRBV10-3	CAIDSRQPQHF	TGTGCCATCGACAGTCGGCAGCCCCAGCATTTT
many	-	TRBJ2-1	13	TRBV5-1	CASSFRGDNEQFF	TGCGCCAGCAGCTTCCGTGGAGATAATGAGCAGTTCTTC
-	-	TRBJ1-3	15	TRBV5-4	CASSTGLSGRNTIYF	TGTGCCAGCAGCACGGGACTTTCGGGGAGAAACACCATATATTTT
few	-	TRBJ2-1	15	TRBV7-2	CASSLGGDLEVEQFF	TGTGCCAGCAGCTTAGGTGGAGATTTAGAGGTTGAGCAGTTCTTC
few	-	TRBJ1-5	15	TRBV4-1	CASSQEEGSHQPQHF	TGCGCCAGCAGCCAAGAAGAGGGTTCCCATCAGCCCCAGCATTTT
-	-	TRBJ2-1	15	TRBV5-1	CASSARDSSYNEQFF	TGCGCCAGCAGCGCCAGGGATAGCTCCTACAATGAGCAGTTCTTC
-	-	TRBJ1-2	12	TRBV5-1	CASSLGTDGYTF	TGCGCCAGCAGCTTGGGGACGGATGGCTACACCTTC
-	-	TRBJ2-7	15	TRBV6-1	CASRSEGGNTYEQYF	TGTGCCAGCAGAAGCGAGGGGGGCAACACCTACGAGCAGTACTTC
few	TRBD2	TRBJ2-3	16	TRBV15	CATSRTGRGSPDTQYF	TGTGCCACCAGCAGGACGGGGCGCGGGAGCCCAGATACGCAGTATTTT
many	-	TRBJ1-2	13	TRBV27	CASRPTANYGYTF	TGTGCCAGCAGACCCACAGCTAACTATGGCTACACCTTC
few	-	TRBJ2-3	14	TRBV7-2	CASSLSAATDTQYF	TGTGCCAGCAGCTTATCGGCAGCCACAGATACGCAGTATTTT
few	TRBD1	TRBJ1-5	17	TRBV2	CASSTRTGAGSNQPQHF	TGTGCCAGCTCTACCAGGACAGGGGCGGGTAGCAATCAGCCCCAGCATTTT
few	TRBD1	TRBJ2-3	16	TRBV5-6	CASSFAGTGFTDTQYF	TGTGCCAGCAGCTTCGCCGGGACAGGGTTTACAGATACGCAGTATTTT
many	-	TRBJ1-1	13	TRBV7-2	CASSPYMNTEAFF	TGTGCCAGCAGCCCCTACATGAACACTGAAGCTTTCTTT
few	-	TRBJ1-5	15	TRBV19	CASRPDGLSNQPQHF	TGTGCCAGTAGACCGGACGGTCTTAGCAATCAGCCCCAGCATTTT
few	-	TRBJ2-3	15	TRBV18	CASSPPSQGTDTQYF	TGTGCCAGCTCACCACCCTCCCAGGGCACAGATACGCAGTATTTT
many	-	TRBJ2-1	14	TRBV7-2	CASSSRSSYNEQFF	TGTGCCAGCAGCTCCCGCAGCTCCTACAATGAGCAGTTCTTC
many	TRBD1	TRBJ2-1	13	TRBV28	CASSLSLGQGKFF	TGTGCCAGCAGTTTATCATTGGGACAGGGGAAGTTCTTC
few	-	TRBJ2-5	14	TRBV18	CASSPGTVQETQYF	TGTGCCAGCTCACCGGGGACGGTGCAAGAGACCCAGTACTTC
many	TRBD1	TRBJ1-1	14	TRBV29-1	CSVDHWDRIGEAFF	TGCAGCGTTGACCACTGGGACAGGATAGGTGAAGCTTTCTTT
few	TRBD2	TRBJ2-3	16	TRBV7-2	CASSLQAGGYTDTQYF	TGTGCCAGCAGCTTACAAGCGGGGGGATACACAGATACGCAGTATTTT
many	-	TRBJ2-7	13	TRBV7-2	CASSLWISYEQYF	TGTGCCAGCAGCTTGTGGATCTCCTACGAGCAGTACTTC
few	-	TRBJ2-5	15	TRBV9	CASSVEGAGRETQYF	TGTGCCAGCAGCGTAGAGGGGGCAGGGAGGGAGACCCAGTACTTC
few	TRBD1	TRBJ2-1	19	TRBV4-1	CASSQNERTGGTAYNEQFF	TGCGCCAGCAGCCAAAACGAGCGGACAGGGGGGACGGCCTACAATGAGCAGTTCTTC
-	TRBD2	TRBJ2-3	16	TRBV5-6	CASSPFLAGERDTQYF	TGTGCCAGCAGCCCATTCCTAGCGGGAGAACGAGATACGCAGTATTTT
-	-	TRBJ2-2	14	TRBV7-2	CASSYRSGTGELFF	TGTGCCAGCAGCTATAGGTCGGGGACCGGGGAGCTGTTTTTT
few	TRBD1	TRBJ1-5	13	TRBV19	CASSIQGDQPQHF	TGTGCCAGTAGTATCCAGGGGGATCAGCCCCAGCATTTT
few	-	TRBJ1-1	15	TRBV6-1	CASITPRSLNTEAFF	TGTGCCAGTATTACACCCAGGAGCTTGAACACTGAAGCTTTCTTT
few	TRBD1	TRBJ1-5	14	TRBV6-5	CASRRQGAKQPQHF	TGTGCCAGCAGACGACAGGGGGCTAAGCAGCCCCAGCATTTT
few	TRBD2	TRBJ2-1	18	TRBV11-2	CASSLGFGTSGAYNEQFF	TGTGCCAGCAGCTTAGGATTTGGGACTAGCGGGGCCTACAATGAGCAGTTCTTC
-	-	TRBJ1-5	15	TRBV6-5	CASRSAEHSNQPQHF	TGTGCCAGCAGGTCGGCAGAACATAGCAATCAGCCCCAGCATTTT
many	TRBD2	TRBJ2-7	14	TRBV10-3	CAISENPGGWEQYF	TGTGCCATCAGTGAGAACCCGGGGGGATGGGAGCAGTACTTC
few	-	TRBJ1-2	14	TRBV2	CASSEEGLGYGYTF	TGTGCCAGCAGTGAAGAGGGCCTCGGCTATGGCTACACCTTC
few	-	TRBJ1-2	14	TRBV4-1	CASSQDRVDYGYTF	TGCGCCAGCAGCCAAGATAGGGTTGACTATGGCTACACCTTC
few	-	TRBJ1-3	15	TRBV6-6	CASSLSWMPGNTIYF	TGTGCCAGCAGTCTTAGTTGGATGCCTGGAAACACCATATATTTT
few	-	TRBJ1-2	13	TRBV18	CASSPPENYGYTF	TGTGCCAGCTCACCGCCAGAAAACTATGGCTACACCTTC